The clone carrying this T cell receptor (beta chain) was found a few times. TCRdb recomputed calls from the RT-PCR reads with MiXCR, one row per CDR3 protein. Of more than 550,000 distinct CDR3 sequences listed, around 14% are singletons. Germline values: CDR1 MNHNY, CDR2 SVGAGI (reference sequence). The CDR3 consists of 14 residues. V was cut by 6 bases and J by 4 bases, with 10 bases left in between. This TCR derives from a female donor in good health, serving as a healthy control. Sequencing was carried out using memory CD4+ T cells from blood. The chain employs TRBV6-6 and TRBJ2-6; the D is unclear. The DNA of the CDR3 is TGTGCCAGCAGGGCCCTCCCCGGGGCCAACGTCCTGACTTTC. Its protein is CASRALPGANVLTF.